This T cell receptor beta chain emerged from a study of radiotherapy plus CTLA-4 blockade in lung cancer. The overall study: Among enrolled patients, 15% to 20% responded and about 34% achieved disease control.

In chemo-refractory metastatic non-small-cell lung cancer, patients got ipilimumab CTLA-4 blockade together with focal radiation. Overall study findings and caveats: Early blood T cell clone dynamics reportedly forecast response best, with interferon-beta. Blood saw expansion of tumor-derived TCR clones after radiotherapy plus ipilimumab.

Data came from immunoSEQ multiplex PCR; TCRdb stores just in-frame clones and leaves some out. The sample consists of roughly 48,000 clones, roughly three quarters of them appearing once. This clone turned up a few times. As yet, its antigen is unknown. CDR1 is PRHDT and CDR2 is FYEKMQ in the germline V gene (reference sequence). With 3 bases removed from V and 0 bases from J, the gap between germline ends came to 8 bases. The CDR3 has 14 residues. Here the sequenced sample was peripheral blood, taken from a patient treated with radiotherapy plus ipilimumab. This TCR was recovered from a human donor with non-small cell lung cancer who had stable disease on radiotherapy plus ipilimumab. V usage is TRBV13 and J usage is TRBJ1-1; unclear D gene. CDR3 region: CASSFGQVNTEAFF. DNA of the CDR3: TGTGCCAGCAGCTTCGGTCAGGTGAACACTGAAGCTTTCTTT. Using reference TRBV13 and TRBJ1-1 for the parts outside the CDR3, the full variable domain is AAGVIQSPRHLIKEKRETATLKCYPIPRHDTVYWYQQGPGQDPQFLISFYEKMQSDKGSIPDRFSAQQFSDYHSELNMSSLELGDSALYFCASSFGQVNTEAFFGQGTRLTVV.